Below are 18 T cell receptor beta chains sequenced from a single sample in a study of T cells in localized non-small cell lung cancer. The assay was immunoSEQ multiplex PCR, and TCRdb's table has in-frame clones only and misses some. The data hold around 54,000 clones, with roughly 88% observed a single time. The specimen was peripheral blood, collected before any cancer treatment. The source of these receptors is a male donor aged 60 or over with stage III squamous cell lung carcinoma.

The chain uses TRBV7-2 and TRBJ1-1, with D perhaps matching TRBD1 (5 bases). CDR3 length: 15 amino acids. CDR1 SGHTA and CDR2 FQGNSA come from the germline V gene. The V and J ends lost 5 bases and 7 bases respectively, with 20 bases between them. The CDR3 loop is CASSPAGGFASEAFF. CDR3 DNA sequence: TGTGCCAGCAGCCCCGCGGGGGGTTTCGCAAGTGAAGCTTTCTTT.

V gene TRBV7-9 combines with J gene TRBJ2-2; 7 nucleotides line up with TRBD2. V lost 5 bases and J lost 1; bases outside the gene matches: 7. CDR3 size: 16 residues. Germline loops: CDR1 SEHNR, CDR2 FQNEAQ (reference sequence). Here the CDR3 reads CASSTEAGMNTGELFF. CDR3 in DNA: TGTGCCAGCAGCACCGAAGCGGGGATGAACACCGGGGAGCTGTTTTTT.

The chain couples TRBV6-5 to TRBJ2-7; D might be TRBD1 (6 bases). The CDR3 extends over 14 amino acids. Trimming stripped 2 bases from V and 2 bases from J, with 10 bases between. Germline V gives CDR1 MNHEY, CDR2 SVGAGI. CDR3 nucleotide sequence: TGTGCCAGCAGTTACGAGACAGGCCCCTACGAGCAGTACTTC. Translating it yields CASSYETGPYEQYF.

The chain carries TRBV9 and TRBJ2-3; possibly TRBD1 for D (5 bases). Trimming shortened V by 0 bases and J by 0 bases, and 8 bases separated the two germline ends. Germline V CDR1 and CDR2: SGDLS, YYNGEE. The CDR3 length is 15 residues. CDR3 in amino acids: CASSVGGRSTDTQYF. CDR3 nucleotide sequence: TGTGCCAGCAGCGTAGGGGGCAGGAGCACAGATACGCAGTATTTT.

This clone was seen once. CDR3 bases: TGTGCCATCAGTGACCCGAACACTGAAGCTTTCTTT. It translates to CAISDPNTEAFF. The chain carries TRBV10-3 and TRBJ1-1, with D uncertain. Trimming cost V 3 bases and J 1 base, with 3 bases left between them. Germline assignment: CDR1 ENHRY and CDR2 SYGVKD. CDR3 length equals 12 residues.

The chain recombines TRBV7-8 with TRBJ2-3; weak D call: TRBD2 (6 bases). The CDR3 is made up of 12 amino acids. Germline CDR1 reads SGHVS; CDR2 reads FQNEAQ. With 5 bases removed from V and 6 bases from J, the gap between germline ends came to 9 bases. CDR3: CASSSGGDTQYF. Written as DNA, the CDR3 is TGTGCCAGCAGCAGTGGGGGGGATACGCAGTATTTT.

The chain carries TRBV7-7 and TRBJ2-2; possible D gene TRBD1, 6 bases. Per germline, CDR1 SSHAT and CDR2 FNYEAQ (reference sequence). The CDR3 spans 18 residues. Trimming pared 5 bases from V and 4 bases from J, leaving 23 bases between. CDR3 coding DNA: TGTGCCAGCAGCCAGAACACCGGGACACCCCTTGGCACCGGGGAGCTGTTTTTT. The encoded protein is CASSQNTGTPLGTGELFF. The complete variable domain, with remaining parts taken from reference TRBV7-7 and TRBJ2-2, reads GAGVSQSPRYKVTKRGQDVTLRCDPISSHATLYWYQQALGQGPEFLTYFNYEAQPDKSGLPSDRFSAERPEGSISTLTIQRTEQRDSAMYRCASSQNTGTPLGTGELFFGEGSRLTVL.

The rearrangement links TRBV4-2 to TRBJ1-2; 11 bases align to TRBD1. V shed 3 bases and J 4 bases; nucleotides not matched to a gene: 4. This CDR3 comprises 15 residues. Germline lookup yields CDR1 LGHNA and CDR2 YNFKEQ. CDR3 DNA sequence: TGTGCCAGCAGCCAGGACAGGGGGCTAAGCTATGGCTACACCTTC. It is translated as CASSQDRGLSYGYTF.

The chain joins TRBV30 to TRBJ2-7, with D possibly being TRBD1 or TRBD2 (6 bases each). The CDR3 is 11 residues long. CDR1 and CDR2 (germline): GTSNPN, SVGIG (reference sequence). The ends were cut back, 2 bases at V and 6 bases at J, with 8 bases in the middle. Here the CDR3 DNA reads TGTGCCTGGAGTAGGGGGGTCGAGCAGTACTTC. Amino acids: CAWSRGVEQYF.

This chain connects TRBV11-2 to TRBJ2-7; D may be TRBD2 (5 bases). V was pared by 2 bases and J by 0 bases, with 11 bases between. The CDR3 is 15 amino acids. Germline CDR1 is SGHAT and CDR2 is FQNNGV. The CDR3 DNA is TGTGCCAGCAGCTTATCGACGGGGAGCTCCTACGAGCAGTACTTC. Its translation: CASSLSTGSSYEQYF. The full variable domain, in which reference TRBV11-2 and TRBJ2-7 provide the parts outside the CDR3, is EAGVAQSPRYKIIEKRQSVAFWCNPISGHATLYWYQQILGQGPKLLIQFQNNGVVDDSQLPKDRFSAERLKGVDSTLKIQPAKLEDSAVYLCASSLSTGSSYEQYFGPGTRLTVT.

This rearrangement joins TRBV5-1 to TRBJ2-3, with D possibly being TRBD2 (6 bases). The ends were cut back, 0 bases at V and 3 bases at J, with 14 bases in the middle. The CDR3 runs to 16 residues. The V gene's germline CDR1 is SGHRS and CDR2 YFSETQ. The CDR3 bases are TGCGCCAGCAGCTTGGTAGGGTGGGGGAGGACAGATACGCAGTATTTT. Translating gives CASSLVGWGRTDTQYF.

The chain couples TRBV27 to TRBJ2-1, with 8 bases identical to TRBD1. Germline assignment: CDR1 MNHEY and CDR2 SMNVEV (reference sequence). Unmatched junction bases numbered 13, after V lost 5 bases and J lost 7 bases. CDR3 length: 16 residues. Here the CDR3 DNA reads TGTGCCAGCAGTCCCCTCGGGACAGGCGCGTCAAATGAGCAGTTCTTC. Translated, it gives CASSPLGTGASNEQFF.

The rearrangement links TRBV2 to TRBJ1-5; perhaps TRBD1 as D (5 bases). The V end was cut by 5 bases, the J end by 3 bases, with 11 bases between. This CDR3 has 14 amino acids. Germline CDR1 SNHLY, CDR2 FYNNEI. The CDR3 region has the DNA TGTGCCAGCAGTTCCGGGACGGTCAATCAGCCCCAGCATTTT. Translation: CASSSGTVNQPQHF. Full variable domain (outside the CDR3, taken from reference TRBV2 and TRBJ1-5): EPEVTQTPSHQVTQMGQEVILRCVPISNHLYFYWYRQILGQKVEFLVSFYNNEISEKSEIFDDQFSVERPDGSNFTLKIRSTKLEDSAMYFCASSSGTVNQPQHFGDGTRLSIL.

This sequence joins TRBV7-2 and TRBJ2-7; TRBD2 matches 9 bases. The germline CDR1 and CDR2 sequences are SGHTA and FQGNSA. V shed 5 bases, J shed 6 bases, and the junction held 8 bases outside the gene matches. The CDR3 totals 14 residues. DNA for the CDR3: TGTGCCAGCAGCCTCCGCGGGGGGGCTGGCGAGCAGTACTTC. It translates to CASSLRGGAGEQYF.

V gene TRBV7-9 combines with J gene TRBJ2-1; 13 bases map to TRBD2. In germline, CDR1 is SEHNR, CDR2 FQNEAQ (reference sequence). This CDR3 spans 16 amino acids. V lost 5 bases and J lost 6; bases outside the gene matches: 7. The CDR3: CASSARLAGGGNEQFF. The CDR3 nucleotides are TGTGCCAGCAGCGCTAGACTAGCGGGAGGTGGCAATGAGCAGTTCTTC.

CDR3 DNA: TGTGCCAGCAGTTCCTCCCGGGGGGTTAGGGATACGCAGTATTTT. Translation gives CASSSSRGVRDTQYF. This chain links TRBV6-5 with TRBJ2-3, with TRBD2 identical over 7 bases. The CDR3 is made up of 15 amino acids. Germline CDR1 is MNHEY and CDR2 is SVGAGI. V gave up 4 bases and J gave up 6 bases; unmatched junction bases: 10.

The V and J genes are TRBV11-2 and TRBJ2-2, with TRBD2 identical over 7 bases. CDR3 length equals 14 residues. V dropped 8 bases and J dropped 0; count of bases not matched to a gene: 3. CDR1 SGHAT and CDR2 FQNNGV come from the germline V gene. DNA of the CDR3: TGTGCCAGCCAAACTAGCGCGAACACCGGGGAGCTGTTTTTT. Translating gives CASQTSANTGELFF.

The V call is TRBV11-3, the J call TRBJ2-3; no clear D gene. CDR3 length: 14 amino acids. V gave up 0 bases and J gave up 2 bases, with 6 bases separating them. The germline gives CDR1 SGHNT, CDR2 YENEEA. CDR3 amino acids: CASSLEPDTDTQYF. The CDR3 nucleotides are TGTGCCAGCAGCTTAGAGCCCGACACAGATACGCAGTATTTT.